The clone carrying this TCR beta chain was seen a handful of times. Antigen specificity is unknown. MiXCR, applied by TCRdb to the reads, yields one record per CDR3 protein. The sample has fewer than 300,000 distinct CDR3 sequences; roughly 23% are singletons. The data derive from a study of T cell repertoires in cytomegalovirus infection. Whole-study context: Both CMV infection and a matching HLA type were indicated by public TCR beta signatures.

Regarding the study as a whole: Carriers of CMV and the relevant HLA type were discriminated by public TCR beta frequency.

The sequenced material came from PBMCs. The sequence was collected from a human donor in good health (CMV status not recorded). Some clones in this sample may be carry-over from other donors' samples.

The CDR3 DNA reads as TGTGCCAGCAGTGAAGTTGTGTCCGCAGATACGCAGTATTTT. Amino acid sequence: CASSEVVSADTQYF. V gene TRBV2 combines with J gene TRBJ2-3; D is unresolved. Germline values: CDR1 SNHLY, CDR2 FYNNEI. Trimming removed 1 base at V and 4 bases at J, with 9 bases between. The CDR3 runs 14 residues.